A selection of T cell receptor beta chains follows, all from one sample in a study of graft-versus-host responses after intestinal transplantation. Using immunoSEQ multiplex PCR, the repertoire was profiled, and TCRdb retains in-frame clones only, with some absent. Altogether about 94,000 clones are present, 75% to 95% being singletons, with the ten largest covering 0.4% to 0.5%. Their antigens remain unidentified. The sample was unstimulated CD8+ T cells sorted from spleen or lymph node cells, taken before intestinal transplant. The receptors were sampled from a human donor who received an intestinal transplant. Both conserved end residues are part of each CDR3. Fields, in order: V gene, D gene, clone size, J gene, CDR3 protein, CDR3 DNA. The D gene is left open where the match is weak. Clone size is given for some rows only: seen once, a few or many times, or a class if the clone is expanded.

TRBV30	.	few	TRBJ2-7	CAWSVSSYEQYF	TGTGCCTGGAGTGTGAGTAGCTACGAGCAGTACTTC
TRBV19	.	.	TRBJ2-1	CASSVGGGGRNNEQFF	TGTGCCAGTAGTGTTGGAGGGGGGGGCCGCAACAATGAGCAGTTCTTC
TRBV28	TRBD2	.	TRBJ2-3	CASSETGGGGTDTQYF	TGTGCCAGCAGTGAGACAGGCGGGGGGGGCACAGATACGCAGTATTTT
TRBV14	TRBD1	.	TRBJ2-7	CASSRLDDRGLYEQYF	TGTGCCAGCAGCCGACTAGATGACAGGGGGCTCTACGAGCAGTACTTC
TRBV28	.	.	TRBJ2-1	CASSSSLGHTYNEQFF	TGTGCCAGCAGTTCCTCCTTGGGGCACACGTACAATGAGCAGTTCTTC
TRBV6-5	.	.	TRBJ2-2	CASRPRVYTGELFF	TGTGCCAGCAGACCACGGGTCTACACCGGGGAGCTGTTTTTT
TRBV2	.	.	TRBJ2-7	CASSDRATAYEQYF	TGTGCCAGCAGTGACAGGGCCACGGCCTACGAGCAGTACTTC
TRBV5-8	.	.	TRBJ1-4	CASSWGPGLSTNEKLFF	TGTGCCAGCAGCTGGGGACCGGGACTTTCAACTAATGAAAAACTGTTTTTT
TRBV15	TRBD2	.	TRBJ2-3	CATSDGRGAGTQYF	TGTGCCACCAGCGATGGGCGGGGGGCGGGTACGCAGTATTTT
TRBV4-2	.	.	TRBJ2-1	CASSPSGASNNEQFF	TGTGCCAGCAGCCCTTCGGGAGCCTCTAACAATGAGCAGTTCTTC
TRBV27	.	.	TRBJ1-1	CASSLIPGENTEAFF	TGTGCCAGCAGTTTAATTCCAGGGGAGAACACTGAAGCTTTCTTT
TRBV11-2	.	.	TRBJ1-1	CASSLVGWGESYEAFF	TGTGCCAGCAGCTTAGTAGGTTGGGGGGAGTCCTATGAAGCTTTCTTT
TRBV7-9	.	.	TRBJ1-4	CASSLGAGTNEKLFF	TGTGCCAGCAGCTTAGGGGCCGGAACTAATGAAAAACTGTTTTTT
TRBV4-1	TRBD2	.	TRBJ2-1	CASSLRLAGGSNQFF	TGCGCCAGCAGCTTGCGACTAGCGGGAGGGTCAAATCAGTTCTTC
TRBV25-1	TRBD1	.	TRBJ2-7	CASSSGTGSYEQYF	TGTGCCAGCAGCTCCGGGACAGGGTCCTACGAGCAGTACTTC
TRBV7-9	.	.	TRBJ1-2	CASSHTQQAYGYTF	TGTGCCAGCAGCCATACACAACAGGCCTATGGCTACACCTTC
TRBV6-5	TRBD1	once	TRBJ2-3	CASSYSPDRVSDTQYF	TGTGCCAGCAGTTACTCTCCGGACAGGGTCTCAGATACGCAGTATTTT
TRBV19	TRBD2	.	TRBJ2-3	CATAGIGLVGDTQYF	TGTGCCACCGCGGGGATCGGACTAGTGGGAGATACGCAGTATTTT
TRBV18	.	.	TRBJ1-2	CASSPAAFYREPHGNYGYTF	TGTGCCAGCTCACCGGCCGCGTTTTACAGGGAACCGCACGGCAACTATGGCTACACCTTC
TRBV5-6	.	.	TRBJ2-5	CASSFRQLETQYF	TGTGCCAGCAGCTTTCGTCAGTTGGAGACCCAGTACTTC
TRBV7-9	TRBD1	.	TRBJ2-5	CASSARGQETQYF	TGTGCCAGCAGCGCCAGGGGGCAAGAGACCCAGTACTTC
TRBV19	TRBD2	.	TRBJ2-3	CASSRTSGHRYGTDTQYF	TGTGCCAGTAGCAGGACTAGCGGCCACCGTTATGGCACAGATACGCAGTATTTT
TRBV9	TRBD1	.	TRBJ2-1	CASSVGTGYNEQFF	TGTGCCAGCAGCGTAGGGACAGGGTACAATGAGCAGTTCTTC
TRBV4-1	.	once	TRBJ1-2	CASSQVKGANYGYTF	TGCGCCAGCAGCCAAGTAAAGGGGGCTAACTATGGCTACACCTTC
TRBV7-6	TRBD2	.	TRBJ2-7	CASSPRRDYYYEQYF	TGTGCCAGCAGCCCTAGACGGGACTACTACTACGAGCAGTACTTC
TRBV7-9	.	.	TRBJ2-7	CASSPRLGPRPLDEQYF	TGTGCCAGCAGCCCAAGATTGGGGCCGCGACCTTTGGACGAGCAGTACTTC
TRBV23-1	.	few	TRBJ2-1	CASSPLGEQFF	TGCGCCAGCAGTCCCCTCGGTGAGCAGTTCTTC
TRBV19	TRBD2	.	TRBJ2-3	CASSMGLNTDTQYF	TGTGCCAGTAGTATGGGACTAAACACAGATACGCAGTATTTT
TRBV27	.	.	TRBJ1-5	CASSPAGPSQPQHF	TGTGCCAGCAGTCCTGCGGGACCCAGCCAGCCCCAGCATTTT
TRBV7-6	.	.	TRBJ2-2	CASSLYEGRELFF	TGTGCCAGCAGCTTATACGAGGGTCGGGAGCTGTTTTTT
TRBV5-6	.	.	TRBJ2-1	CASSLGIGVASSYNEQFF	TGTGCCAGCAGCTTGGGGATAGGGGTCGCTAGCTCCTACAATGAGCAGTTCTTC
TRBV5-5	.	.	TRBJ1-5	CASSFGEVSNQPQHF	TGTGCCAGCAGCTTCGGGGAAGTGAGCAATCAGCCCCAGCATTTT
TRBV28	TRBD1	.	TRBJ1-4	CASSLWAGGKEKLFF	TGTGCCAGCAGTTTATGGGCAGGGGGCAAAGAAAAACTGTTTTTT
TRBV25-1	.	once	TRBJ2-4	CASSSTRKNIQYF	TGTGCCAGCAGTAGTACTCGTAAAAACATTCAGTACTTC
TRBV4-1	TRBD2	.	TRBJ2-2	CASSTEPTSGRAGELFF	TGCGCCAGCAGCACCGAGCCAACTAGCGGGAGGGCCGGGGAGCTGTTTTTT
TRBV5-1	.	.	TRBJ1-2	CASSLVPGSEYGYTF	TGCGCCAGCAGCTTGGTTCCGGGAAGCGAGTATGGCTACACCTTC
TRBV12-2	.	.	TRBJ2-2	CASRLSGRNTGELFF	TGTGCAAGTCGCCTTAGCGGGAGGAACACCGGGGAGCTGTTTTTT